A single sample is the source of the 10 T cell receptor beta chains below, sequenced in a study of blood T cell repertoires in COVID-19. The protocol was immunoSEQ multiplex PCR, while the TCRdb copy is restricted to in-frame clones and leaves out a portion. This table has around 150,000 clones, 70% to 85% appearing once. Input material: peripheral blood. All receptors come from a woman aged 40 to 50 with COVID-19, enrolled during active disease.

This clone was observed once. The chain recombines TRBV6-5 with TRBJ2-7; 8 bases agree with TRBD2. This CDR3 has 14 residues. V trimming: 8 bases; J trimming: 4 bases; junction bases outside the gene matches: 10. Germline assignment: CDR1 MNHEY and CDR2 SVGAGI. Here the CDR3 DNA reads TGTGCCAGCGCTCGAGCGGGAGTCAGGTACGAGCAGTACTTC. Protein: CASARAGVRYEQYF.

The J gene is TRBJ2-7, the V gene TRBV5-5, with D possibly TRBD1 on 5 matching bases. The V end was cut by 4 bases, the J end by 6 bases, with 14 bases between. This CDR3 contains 13 residues. Germline V gives CDR1 SGHKS, CDR2 YYEKEE (reference sequence). CDR3: CASSPHGALEQYV. CDR3 DNA sequence: TGTGCCAGCAGCCCACATGGGGCGCTCGAGCAGTACGTC.

This clone was seen a few times. The chain recombines TRBV7-9 with TRBJ1-2, with unresolved D. CDR3 length: 14 residues. Trimming stripped 5 bases from V and 2 bases from J, with 12 bases between. From germline, CDR1 is SEHNR and CDR2 FQNEAQ (reference sequence). The CDR3 DNA follows: TGTGCCAGCAGCGCTAAAGGAGGAAACTATGGCTACACCTTC. This translates into CASSAKGGNYGYTF.

The V gene is TRBV5-6, the J gene TRBJ1-2, with D unresolved. The CDR3 consists of 16 residues. Trimming left V 4 bases short and J 4 bases short, with 20 bases between. The V gene's germline CDR1 is SGHDT and CDR2 YYEEEE. The CDR3 reads CASSGRYMTLSYGYTF. CDR3 DNA sequence: TGTGCCAGCAGCGGCCGCTATATGACTCTAAGCTATGGCTACACCTTC.

The genes are TRBV6-2 or TRBV6-3 and TRBJ2-3; D ambiguous. This CDR3 has 17 amino acids. The germline V gene has CDR1 MNHEY and CDR2 SVGEGT. V dropped 5 bases and J dropped 3 bases, with 21 bases sitting between them. The CDR3 DNA is TGTGCCAGCAGTCCCGTTGGGCAGGCTCGCTTTACAGATACGCAGTATTTT. Its translation: CASSPVGQARFTDTQYF.

This clone came up a few times. The genes are TRBV30 and TRBJ1-5; D gene ambiguous. The CDR3 spans 14 residues. Deletions cut 0 bases from V and 2 bases from J, with 8 bases between. From germline, CDR1 is GTSNPN and CDR2 SVGIG (reference sequence). Here the CDR3 reads CAWSVGGGNQPQHF. DNA of the CDR3: TGTGCCTGGAGTGTAGGCGGGGGCAATCAGCCCCAGCATTTT.

This chain uses TRBV7-9 with TRBJ2-2, with a weak D call TRBD2 (6 bases). The V gene's germline CDR1 is SEHNR and CDR2 FQNEAQ (reference sequence). With 4 bases removed from V and 0 bases from J, the gap between germline ends came to 12 bases. The CDR3 runs 16 residues. The CDR3 DNA follows: TGTGCCAGCAGCTCCCGCGGGGAGGCGAACACCGGGGAGCTGTTTTTT. It is translated as CASSSRGEANTGELFF.

CDR3 amino acids: CATCGNSYNEQFF. The DNA of the CDR3 is TGTGCCACTTGCGGGAATTCCTACAATGAGCAGTTCTTC. The chain is built from TRBV28 and TRBJ2-1, with D possibly TRBD2 on 6 matching bases. The length of the CDR3 is 13 residues. CDR1 is MDHEN, CDR2 SYDVKM, per germline. The V end lost 10 bases, the J end lost 1 base, and 11 bases lay between the germline ends.

The chain employs TRBV7-9 and TRBJ1-1, with D possibly matching TRBD1 (5 bases). V was cut by 5 bases and J by 1 base, with 14 bases left in between. This CDR3 comprises 15 residues. Germline values: CDR1 SEHNR, CDR2 FQNEAQ (reference sequence). In DNA, the CDR3 is TGTGCCAGCAGCGGCAGAGCGGGGACGAACACTGAAGCTTTCTTT. Translating gives CASSGRAGTNTEAFF. Together with reference TRBV7-9 and TRBJ1-1, the CDR3 gives the full variable domain: DTGVSQNPRHKITKRGQNVTFRCDPISEHNRLYWYRQTLGQGPEFLTYFQNEAQLEKSRLLSDRFSAERPKGSFSTLEIQRTEQGDSAMYLCASSGRAGTNTEAFFGQGTRLTVV.

This chain joins TRBV15 and TRBJ1-5; the D gene is possibly TRBD1 (6 bases). CDR3 length equals 15 residues. Trimming took 0 bases from V and 6 from J, leaving 12 bases between them. The germline CDR1 and CDR2 sequences are LNHNV and YYDKDF (reference sequence). CDR3 sequence (DNA): TGTGCCACCAGCAGAGATGGGGGCAGGGGTCAGCCCCAGCATTTT. Translation gives CATSRDGGRGQPQHF.